This TCR beta chain comes out of a study of T cell repertoires in cytomegalovirus infection. Details on this clonotype: As yet, its antigen is unknown.

A single record per CDR3 protein comes from TCRdb applying MiXCR to the reads. The table includes some 150,000 distinct CDR3 sequences, approximately 30% detected once. Germline CDR1 SGHKS, CDR2 YYEKEE (reference sequence). Trimming took 1 base from V and 8 from J, leaving 12 bases between them. CDR3 length equals 13 residues. The chain uses TRBV5-5 and TRBJ1-2; D unresolved. Sequenced here: CD8+ T cells from cultured PBMCs, sampled from culture after CMV antigen stimulation. The sequence was obtained from a human donor in good health (CMV status not recorded). Some clones in this sample may be carry-over from other donors' samples. The DNA for the CDR3 is TGTGCCAGCAGCTTGTCTAAGGTTGGCGGCTACACCTTC. It codes for CASSLSKVGGYTF. Variable domain in full (rest from reference TRBV5-5 and TRBJ1-2): DAGVTQSPTHLIKTRGQQVTLRCSPISGHKSVSWYQQVLGQGPQFIFQYYEKEERGRGNFPDRFSARQFPNYSSELNVNALLLGDSALYLCASSLSKVGGYTFGSGTRLTVV.